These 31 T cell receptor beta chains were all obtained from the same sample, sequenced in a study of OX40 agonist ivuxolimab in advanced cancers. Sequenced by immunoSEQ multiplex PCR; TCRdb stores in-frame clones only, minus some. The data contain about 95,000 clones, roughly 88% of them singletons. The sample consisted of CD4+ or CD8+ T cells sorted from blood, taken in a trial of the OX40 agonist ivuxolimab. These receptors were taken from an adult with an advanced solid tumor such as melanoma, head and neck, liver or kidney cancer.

DNA of the CDR3: TGTGCCAGCAGTCGCGACAAGAACACTGAAGCTTTCTTT. As protein: CASSRDKNTEAFF. V gene TRBV7-3 combines with J gene TRBJ1-1; D is unclear. From germline, CDR1 is SGHTA and CDR2 FQGTGA. The V and J ends lost 6 bases and 1 base respectively, with 9 bases between them. This CDR3 spans 13 amino acids.

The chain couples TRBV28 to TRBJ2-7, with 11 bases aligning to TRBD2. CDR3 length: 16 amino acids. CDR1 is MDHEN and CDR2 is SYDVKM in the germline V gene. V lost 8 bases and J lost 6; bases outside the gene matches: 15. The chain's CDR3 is CASSTPGLADPGEQYF. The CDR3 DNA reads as TGTGCCAGCTCTACACCGGGACTAGCGGACCCGGGCGAGCAGTACTTC.

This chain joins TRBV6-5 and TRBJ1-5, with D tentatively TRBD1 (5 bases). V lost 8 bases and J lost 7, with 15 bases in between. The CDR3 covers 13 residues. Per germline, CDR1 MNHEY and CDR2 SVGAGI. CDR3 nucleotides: TGTGCCAGCGGCAACCAGGGCGGGCAGCCCCAGCATTTT. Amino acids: CASGNQGGQPQHF.

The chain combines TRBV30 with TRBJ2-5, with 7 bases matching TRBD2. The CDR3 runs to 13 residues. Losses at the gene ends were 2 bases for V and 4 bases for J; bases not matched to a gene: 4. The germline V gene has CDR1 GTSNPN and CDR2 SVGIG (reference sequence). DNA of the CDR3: TGTGCCTGGAGTTGGCGGGAGCTAGAGACCCAGTACTTC. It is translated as CAWSWRELETQYF. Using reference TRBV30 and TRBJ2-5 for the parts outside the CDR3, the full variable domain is SQTIHQWPATLVQPVGSPLSLECTVEGTSNPNLYWYRQAAGRGLQLLFYSVGIGQISSEVPQNLSASRPQDRQFILSSKKLLLSDSGFYLCAWSWRELETQYFGPGTRLLVL.

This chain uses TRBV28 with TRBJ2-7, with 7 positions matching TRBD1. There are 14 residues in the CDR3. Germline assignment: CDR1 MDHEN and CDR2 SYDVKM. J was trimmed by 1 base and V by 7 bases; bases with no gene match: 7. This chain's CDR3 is CASKGTAVSYEQYF. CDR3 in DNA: TGTGCCAGCAAGGGGACAGCCGTATCCTACGAGCAGTACTTC. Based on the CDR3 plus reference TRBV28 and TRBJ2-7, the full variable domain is DVKVTQSSRYLVKRTGEKVFLECVQDMDHENMFWYRQDPGLGLRLIYFSYDVKMKEKGDIPEGYSVSREKKERFSLILESASTNQTSMYLCASKGTAVSYEQYFGPGTRLTVT.

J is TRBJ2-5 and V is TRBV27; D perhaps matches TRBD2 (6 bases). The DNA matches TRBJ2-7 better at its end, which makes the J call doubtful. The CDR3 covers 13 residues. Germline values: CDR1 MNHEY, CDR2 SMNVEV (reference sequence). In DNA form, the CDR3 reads TGTGCCAGCAGTAGACTAGGGTCCTACGAGCAGTACTTC. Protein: CASSRLGSYEQYF.

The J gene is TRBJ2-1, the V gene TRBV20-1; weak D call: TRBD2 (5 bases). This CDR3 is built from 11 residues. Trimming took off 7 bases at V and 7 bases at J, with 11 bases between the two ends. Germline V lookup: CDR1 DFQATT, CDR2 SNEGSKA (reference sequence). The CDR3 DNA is TGCAGTGTCTTGACTAATAATGAGCAGTTCTTC. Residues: CSVLTNNEQFF.

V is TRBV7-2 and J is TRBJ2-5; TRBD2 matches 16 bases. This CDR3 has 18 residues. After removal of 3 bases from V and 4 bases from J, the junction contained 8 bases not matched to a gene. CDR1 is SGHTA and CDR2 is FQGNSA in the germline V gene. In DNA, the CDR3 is TGTGCCAGCAGCTTGGGGACTAGCGGGAGGGCCAGGGGAGAGACCCAGTACTTC. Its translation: CASSLGTSGRARGETQYF. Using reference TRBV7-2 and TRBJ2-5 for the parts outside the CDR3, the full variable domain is GAGVSQSPSNKVTEKGKDVELRCDPISGHTALYWYRQSLGQGLEFLIYFQGNSAPDKSGLPSDRFSAERTGGSVSTLTIQRTQQEDSAVYLCASSLGTSGRARGETQYFGPGTRLLVL.

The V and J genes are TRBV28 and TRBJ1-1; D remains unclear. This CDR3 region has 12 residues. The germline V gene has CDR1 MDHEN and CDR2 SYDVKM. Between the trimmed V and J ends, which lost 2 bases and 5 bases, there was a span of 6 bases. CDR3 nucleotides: TGTGCCAGCAGTTTACTTAGGACTGAAGCTTTCTTT. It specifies CASSLLRTEAFF.

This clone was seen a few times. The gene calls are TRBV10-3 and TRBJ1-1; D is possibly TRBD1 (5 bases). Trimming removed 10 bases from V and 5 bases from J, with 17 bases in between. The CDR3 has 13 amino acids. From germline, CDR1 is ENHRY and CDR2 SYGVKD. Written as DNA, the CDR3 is TGTGCCACGACGGGGGGAGACGGGACTGAAGCTTTCTTT. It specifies CATTGGDGTEAFF.

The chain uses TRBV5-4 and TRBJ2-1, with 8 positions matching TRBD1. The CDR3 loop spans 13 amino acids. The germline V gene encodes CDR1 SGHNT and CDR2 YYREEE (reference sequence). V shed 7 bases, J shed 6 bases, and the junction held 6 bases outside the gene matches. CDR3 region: CASYGQGPNEQFF. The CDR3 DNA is TGTGCCAGCTACGGACAGGGTCCCAATGAGCAGTTCTTC. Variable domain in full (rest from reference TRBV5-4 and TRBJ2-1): ETGVTQSPTHLIKTRGQQVTLRCSSQSGHNTVSWYQQALGQGPQFIFQYYREEENGRGNFPPRFSGLQFPNYSSELNVNALELDDSALYLCASYGQGPNEQFFGPGTRLTVL.

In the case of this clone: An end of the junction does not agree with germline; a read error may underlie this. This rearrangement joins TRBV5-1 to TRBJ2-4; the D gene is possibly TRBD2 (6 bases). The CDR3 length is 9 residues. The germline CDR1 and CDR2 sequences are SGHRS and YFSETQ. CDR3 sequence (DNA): TGCGCCAGCAGCGGGAGGAGGACGTTC. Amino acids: CASSGRRTF.

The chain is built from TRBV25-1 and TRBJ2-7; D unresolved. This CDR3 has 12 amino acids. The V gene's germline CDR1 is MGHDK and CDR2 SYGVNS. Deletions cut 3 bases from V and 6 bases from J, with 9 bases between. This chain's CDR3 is CASSEGPSEQYF. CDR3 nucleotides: TGTGCCAGCAGTGAGGGTCCGAGCGAGCAGTACTTC.

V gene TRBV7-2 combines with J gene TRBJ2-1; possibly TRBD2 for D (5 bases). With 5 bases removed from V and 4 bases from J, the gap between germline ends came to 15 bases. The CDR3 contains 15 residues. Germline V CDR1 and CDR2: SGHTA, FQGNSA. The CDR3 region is CASSVHREGYNEQFF. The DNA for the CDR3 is TGTGCCAGCAGCGTACATCGAGAGGGATACAATGAGCAGTTCTTC.

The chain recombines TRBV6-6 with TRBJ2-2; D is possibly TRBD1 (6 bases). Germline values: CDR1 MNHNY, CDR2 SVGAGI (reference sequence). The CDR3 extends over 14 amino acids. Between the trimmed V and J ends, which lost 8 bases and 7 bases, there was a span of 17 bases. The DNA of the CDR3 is TGTGCCAGCGAACTATCCCAAGGGGGCGGGGAGCTGTTTTTT. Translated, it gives CASELSQGGGELFF.

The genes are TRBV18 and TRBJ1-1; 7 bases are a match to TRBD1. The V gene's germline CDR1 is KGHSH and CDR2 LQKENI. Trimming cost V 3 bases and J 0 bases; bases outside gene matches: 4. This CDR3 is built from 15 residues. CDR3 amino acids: CASSPGTALNTEAFF. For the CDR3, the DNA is TGTGCCAGCTCACCCGGGACAGCATTGAACACTGAAGCTTTCTTT.

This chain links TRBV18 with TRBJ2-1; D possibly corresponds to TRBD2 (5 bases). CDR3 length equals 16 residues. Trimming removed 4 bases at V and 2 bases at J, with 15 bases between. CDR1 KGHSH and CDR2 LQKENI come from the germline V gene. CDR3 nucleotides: TGTGCCAGCTCACGCCCTAGGCGGGCCGCCTACAATGAGCAGTTCTTC. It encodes CASSRPRRAAYNEQFF.

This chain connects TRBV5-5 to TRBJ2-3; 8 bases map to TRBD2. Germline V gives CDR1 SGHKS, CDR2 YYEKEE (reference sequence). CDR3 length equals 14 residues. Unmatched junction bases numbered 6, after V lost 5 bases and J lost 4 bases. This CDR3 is CASRRTSGPDTQYF. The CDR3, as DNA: TGTGCCAGCAGACGAACTAGCGGTCCAGATACGCAGTATTTT.

CDR3 bases: TGTGCCTGGAGGGGGCAAAGCAATCAGCCCCAGCATTTT. Translating gives CAWRGQSNQPQHF. This chain uses TRBV30 with TRBJ1-5, with D tentatively TRBD1 (5 bases). Trimming cost V 3 bases and J 1 base, with 7 bases left between them. Germline V gene data show CDR1 as GTSNPN and CDR2 as SVGIG (reference sequence). The CDR3 covers 13 residues.

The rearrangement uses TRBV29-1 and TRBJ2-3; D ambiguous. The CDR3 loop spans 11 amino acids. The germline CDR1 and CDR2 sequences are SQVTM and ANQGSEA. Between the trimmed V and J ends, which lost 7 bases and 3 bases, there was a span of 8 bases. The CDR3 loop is CSGGETDTQYF. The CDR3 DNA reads TGCAGCGGTGGAGAGACAGATACGCAGTATTTT.

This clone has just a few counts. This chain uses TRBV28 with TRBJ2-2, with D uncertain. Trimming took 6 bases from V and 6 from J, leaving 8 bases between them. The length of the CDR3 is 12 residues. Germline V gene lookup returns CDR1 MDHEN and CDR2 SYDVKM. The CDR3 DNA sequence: TGTGCCAGCAGACGCCCTCCCGGGGAGCTGTTTTTT. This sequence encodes CASRRPPGELFF.

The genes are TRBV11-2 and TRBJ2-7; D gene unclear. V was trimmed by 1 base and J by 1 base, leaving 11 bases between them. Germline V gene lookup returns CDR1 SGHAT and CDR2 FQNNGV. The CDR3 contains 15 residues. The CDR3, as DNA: TGTGCCAGCAGCTTAGTGCCGGAGTTGTCCTACGAGCAGTACTTC. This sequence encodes CASSLVPELSYEQYF. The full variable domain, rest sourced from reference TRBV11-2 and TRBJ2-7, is EAGVAQSPRYKIIEKRQSVAFWCNPISGHATLYWYQQILGQGPKLLIQFQNNGVVDDSQLPKDRFSAERLKGVDSTLKIQPAKLEDSAVYLCASSLVPELSYEQYFGPGTRLTVT.

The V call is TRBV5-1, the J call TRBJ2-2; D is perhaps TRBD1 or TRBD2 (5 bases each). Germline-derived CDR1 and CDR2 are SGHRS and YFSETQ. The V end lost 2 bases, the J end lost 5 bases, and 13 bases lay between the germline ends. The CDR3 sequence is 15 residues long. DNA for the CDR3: TGCGCCAGCAGCTTTGGGGGAGATCTTACCGGGGAGCTGTTTTTT. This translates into CASSFGGDLTGELFF. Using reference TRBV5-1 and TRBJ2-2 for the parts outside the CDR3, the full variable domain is KAGVTQTPRYLIKTRGQQVTLSCSPISGHRSVSWYQQTPGQGLQFLFEYFSETQRNKGNFPGRFSGRQFSNSRSEMNVSTLELGDSALYLCASSFGGDLTGELFFGEGSRLTVL.

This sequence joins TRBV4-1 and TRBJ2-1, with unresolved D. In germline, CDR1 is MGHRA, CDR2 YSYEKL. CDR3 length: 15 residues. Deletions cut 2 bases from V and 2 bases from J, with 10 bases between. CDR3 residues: CASSQSLLTYNEQFF. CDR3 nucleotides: TGCGCCAGCAGCCAATCGTTACTTACCTACAATGAGCAGTTCTTC.

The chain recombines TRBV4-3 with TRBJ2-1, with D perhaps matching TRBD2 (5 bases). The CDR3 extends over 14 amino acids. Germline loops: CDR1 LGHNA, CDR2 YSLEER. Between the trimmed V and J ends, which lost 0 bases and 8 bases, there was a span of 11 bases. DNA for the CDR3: TGCGCCAGCAGCCAAGATCGGGAATCCCATGAGCAGTTCTTC. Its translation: CASSQDRESHEQFF.

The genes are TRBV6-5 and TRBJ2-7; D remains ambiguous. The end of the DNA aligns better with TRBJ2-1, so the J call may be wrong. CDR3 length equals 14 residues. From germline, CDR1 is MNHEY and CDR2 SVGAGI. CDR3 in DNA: TGTGCCAGCAGTTACTCGAGTGGCTACAATGAGCAGTTCTTC. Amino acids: CASSYSSGYNEQFF.

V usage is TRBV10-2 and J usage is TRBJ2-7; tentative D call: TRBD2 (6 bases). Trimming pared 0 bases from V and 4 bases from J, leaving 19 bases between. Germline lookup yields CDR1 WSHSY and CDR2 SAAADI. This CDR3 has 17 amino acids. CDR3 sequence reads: CASSESGFWASDYEQYF. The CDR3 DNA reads TGCGCCAGCAGTGAGTCCGGTTTTTGGGCTAGCGATTACGAGCAGTACTTC.

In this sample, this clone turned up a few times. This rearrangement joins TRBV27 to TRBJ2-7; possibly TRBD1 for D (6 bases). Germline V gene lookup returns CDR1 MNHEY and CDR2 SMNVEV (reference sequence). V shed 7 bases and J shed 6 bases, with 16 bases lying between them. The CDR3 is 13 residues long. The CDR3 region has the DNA TGTGCCAGCATCGGGCCAGGGGTACGCGAGCAGTACTTC. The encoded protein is CASIGPGVREQYF.

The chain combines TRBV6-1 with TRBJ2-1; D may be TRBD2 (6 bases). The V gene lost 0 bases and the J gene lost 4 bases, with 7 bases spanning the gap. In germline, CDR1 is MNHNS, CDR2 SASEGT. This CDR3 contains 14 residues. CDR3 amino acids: CASSEAAGYNEQFF. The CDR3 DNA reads TGTGCCAGCAGTGAAGCGGCGGGGTACAATGAGCAGTTCTTC.

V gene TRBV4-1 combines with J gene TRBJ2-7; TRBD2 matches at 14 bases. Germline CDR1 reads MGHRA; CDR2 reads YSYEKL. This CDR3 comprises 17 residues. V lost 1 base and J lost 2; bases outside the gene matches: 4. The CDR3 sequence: CASSQGLAGGPAYEQYF. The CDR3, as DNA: TGCGCCAGCAGCCAAGGACTAGCGGGAGGGCCTGCCTACGAGCAGTACTTC.

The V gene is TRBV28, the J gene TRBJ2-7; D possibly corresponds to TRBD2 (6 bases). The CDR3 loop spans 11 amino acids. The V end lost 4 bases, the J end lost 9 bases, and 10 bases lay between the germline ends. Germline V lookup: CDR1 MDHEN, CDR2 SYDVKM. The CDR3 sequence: CASSSLGGQYF. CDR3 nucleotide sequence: TGTGCCAGCAGTTCCCTGGGGGGGCAGTACTTC.